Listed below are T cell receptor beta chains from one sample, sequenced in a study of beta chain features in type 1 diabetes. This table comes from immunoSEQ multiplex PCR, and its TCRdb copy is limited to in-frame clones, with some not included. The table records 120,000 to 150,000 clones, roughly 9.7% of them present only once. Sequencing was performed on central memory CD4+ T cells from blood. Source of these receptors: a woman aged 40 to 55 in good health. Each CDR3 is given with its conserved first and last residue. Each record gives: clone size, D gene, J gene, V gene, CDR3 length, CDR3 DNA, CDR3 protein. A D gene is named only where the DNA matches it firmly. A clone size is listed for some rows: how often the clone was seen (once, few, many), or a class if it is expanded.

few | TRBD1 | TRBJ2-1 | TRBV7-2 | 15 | TGTGCCAGCAGCTTTAGACAGGGAGCCTACAATGAGCAGTTCTTC | CASSFRQGAYNEQFF
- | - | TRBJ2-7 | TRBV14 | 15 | TGTGCCAGCAGCCAAACCGGGACAAGAGAGTACGAGCAGTACTTC | CASSQTGTREYEQYF
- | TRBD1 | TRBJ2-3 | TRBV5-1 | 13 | TGCGCCAGCAGCTCCGGACAGGGGCGAACGCAGTATTTT | CASSSGQGRTQYF
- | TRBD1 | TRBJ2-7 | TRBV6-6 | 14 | TGTGCCAGCAGGATTCGTGGGACAGGGCACGAGCAGTACTTC | CASRIRGTGHEQYF
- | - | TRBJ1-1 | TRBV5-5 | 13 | TGTGCCAGCAGCTTGGCAGTGAACACTGAAGCTTTCTTT | CASSLAVNTEAFF
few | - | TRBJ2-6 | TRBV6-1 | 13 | TGTGCCAGCATTTCAGCTGGGGCCAACGTCCTGACTTTC | CASISAGANVLTF
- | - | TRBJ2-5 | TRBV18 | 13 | TGTGCCAGCTCACCATCCAGGGAAGAGACCCAGTACTTC | CASSPSREETQYF
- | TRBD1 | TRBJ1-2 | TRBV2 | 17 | TGTGCCAGCAGTGAAATCGGGACAGCAGGCAACGACTATGGCTACACCTTC | CASSEIGTAGNDYGYTF
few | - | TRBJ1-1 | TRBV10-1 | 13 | TGCGCCAGCAGTGAGAACAGGAACACTGAAGCTTTCTTT | CASSENRNTEAFF
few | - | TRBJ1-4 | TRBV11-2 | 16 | TGTGCCAGCAGCCTATCCTCCGGGGGGCTGGGTGAAAAACTGTTTTTT | CASSLSSGGLGEKLFF
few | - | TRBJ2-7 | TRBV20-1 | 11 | TGCAGTGCTAGATATAGTGAGGCGCAGTACTTC | CSARYSEAQYF
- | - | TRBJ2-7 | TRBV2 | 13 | TGTGCCAGCCAGTTAGGGGGTGGCTACGAGCAGTACTTC | CASQLGGGYEQYF
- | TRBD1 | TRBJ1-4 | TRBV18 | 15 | TGTGCCAGCTCACCATCCGGGACAGCTTATGAAAAACTGTTTTTT | CASSPSGTAYEKLFF
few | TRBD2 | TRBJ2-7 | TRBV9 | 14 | TGTGCCAGCAGCAGGGAGGGCGCTACCTACGAGCAGTACTTC | CASSREGATYEQYF
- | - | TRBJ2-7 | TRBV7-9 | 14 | TGTGCCAGCAGCCAAGTCGGACTCGGCGGCGAGCAGTACTTC | CASSQVGLGGEQYF
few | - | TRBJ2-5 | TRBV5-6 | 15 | TGTGCCAGCAGCTTGCCCGAGGTAGCGCAAGAGACCCAGTACTTC | CASSLPEVAQETQYF
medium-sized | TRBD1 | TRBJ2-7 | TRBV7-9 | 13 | TGTGCCAGCAGCCGGGACAGGTCTGGGGAGCAGTACTTC | CASSRDRSGEQYF
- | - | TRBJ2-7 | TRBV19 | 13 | TGTGCCAGTAGTAGGGGCAGCTACTACGAGCAGTACTTC | CASSRGSYYEQYF
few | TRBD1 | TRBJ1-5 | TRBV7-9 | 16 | TGTGCCAGCAGCTTATCCGGGACAGGGTTCAATCAGCCCCAGCATTTT | CASSLSGTGFNQPQHF
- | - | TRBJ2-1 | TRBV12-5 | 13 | TGTGCTAGTGGGCAAGACTGGTTTGGGGAGCAGTTCTTC | CASGQDWFGEQFF